Only a few counts were recorded for the clone carrying this TCR beta chain. Antigen specificity is unknown. There were TCR beta CDR3 regions amplified from RNA transcripts. TCR CDR3 underwent first-round RT-PCR with the HTBI primer set. TCRdb itself ran the multiplex PCR reads through MiXCR, one entry per CDR3 protein. The sample records around 420,000 distinct CDR3 sequences, about a sixth being singletons. There are 14 residues in the CDR3. V was trimmed by 4 bases and J by 5 bases, leaving 14 bases between them. The germline V gene has CDR1 LGHDT and CDR2 YNNKEL (reference sequence). The data belong to a study of T cells in Graves' hyperthyroidism and ophthalmopathy. Study-wide results and caveats: Ophthalmopathy got predicted by the model a median roughly six months before its onset. Ophthalmopathy was separated from stable hyperthyroidism by a 13 V-J model. In blood, most of the thyroid clonotypes expanded above 0.001 were also present.

The authors obtained PBMCs from roughly 10 ml of fresh peripheral blood. This rearrangement joins TRBV3-1 to TRBJ1-1; the D is unclear. Sequenced sample: blood. This sequence originates from a woman aged 18-29 years with Graves' hyperthyroidism. In DNA form, the CDR3 reads TGTGCCAGCAGCCCGGGAGGGATGGGGACTGAAGCTTTCTTT. Translating gives CASSPGGMGTEAFF.